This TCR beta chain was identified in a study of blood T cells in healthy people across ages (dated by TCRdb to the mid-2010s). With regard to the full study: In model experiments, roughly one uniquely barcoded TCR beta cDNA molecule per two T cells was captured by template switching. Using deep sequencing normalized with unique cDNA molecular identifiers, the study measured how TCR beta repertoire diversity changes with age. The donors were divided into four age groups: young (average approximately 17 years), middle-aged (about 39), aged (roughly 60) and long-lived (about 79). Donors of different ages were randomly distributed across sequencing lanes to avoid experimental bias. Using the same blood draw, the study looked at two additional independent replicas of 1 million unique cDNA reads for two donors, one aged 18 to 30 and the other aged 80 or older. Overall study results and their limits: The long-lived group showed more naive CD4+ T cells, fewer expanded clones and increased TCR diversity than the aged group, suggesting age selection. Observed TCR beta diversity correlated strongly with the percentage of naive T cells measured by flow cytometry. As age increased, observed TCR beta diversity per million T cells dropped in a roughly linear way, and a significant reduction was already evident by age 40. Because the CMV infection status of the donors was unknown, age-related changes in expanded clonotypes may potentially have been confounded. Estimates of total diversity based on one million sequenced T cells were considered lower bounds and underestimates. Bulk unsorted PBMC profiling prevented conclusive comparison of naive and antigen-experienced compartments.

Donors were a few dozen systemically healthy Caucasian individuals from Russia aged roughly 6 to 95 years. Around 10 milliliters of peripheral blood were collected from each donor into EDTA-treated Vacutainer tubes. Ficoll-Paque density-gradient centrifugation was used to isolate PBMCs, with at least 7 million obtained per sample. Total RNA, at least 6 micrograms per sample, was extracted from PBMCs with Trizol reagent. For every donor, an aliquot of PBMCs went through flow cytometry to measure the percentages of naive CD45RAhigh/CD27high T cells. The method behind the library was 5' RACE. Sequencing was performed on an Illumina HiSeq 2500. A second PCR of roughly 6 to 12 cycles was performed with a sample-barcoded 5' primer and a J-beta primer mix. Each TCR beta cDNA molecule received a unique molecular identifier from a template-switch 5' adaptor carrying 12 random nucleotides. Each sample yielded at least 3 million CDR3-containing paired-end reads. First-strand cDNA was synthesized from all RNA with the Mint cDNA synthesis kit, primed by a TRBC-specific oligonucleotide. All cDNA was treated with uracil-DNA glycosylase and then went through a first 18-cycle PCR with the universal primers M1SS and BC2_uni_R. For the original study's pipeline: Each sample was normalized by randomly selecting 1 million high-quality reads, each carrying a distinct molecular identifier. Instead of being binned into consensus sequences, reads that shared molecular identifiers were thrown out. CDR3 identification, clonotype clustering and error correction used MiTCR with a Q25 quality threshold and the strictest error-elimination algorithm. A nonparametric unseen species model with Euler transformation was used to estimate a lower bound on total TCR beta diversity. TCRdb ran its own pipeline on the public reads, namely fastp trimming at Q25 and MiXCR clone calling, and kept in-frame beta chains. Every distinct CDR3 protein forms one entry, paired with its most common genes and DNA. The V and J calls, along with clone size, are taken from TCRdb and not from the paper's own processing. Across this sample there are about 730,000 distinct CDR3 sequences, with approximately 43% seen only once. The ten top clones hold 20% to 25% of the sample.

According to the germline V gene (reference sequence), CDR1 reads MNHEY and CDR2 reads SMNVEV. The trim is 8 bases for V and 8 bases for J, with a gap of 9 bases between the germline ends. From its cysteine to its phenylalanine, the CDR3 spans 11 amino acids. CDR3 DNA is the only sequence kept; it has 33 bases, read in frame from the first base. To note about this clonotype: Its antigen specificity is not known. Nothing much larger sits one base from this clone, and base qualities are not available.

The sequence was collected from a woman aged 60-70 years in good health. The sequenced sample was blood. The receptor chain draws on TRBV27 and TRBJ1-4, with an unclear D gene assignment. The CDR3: CASGYKEKLFF. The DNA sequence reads TGTGCCAGCGGATACAAGGAAAAACTGTTTTTT.